This T cell receptor beta chain is from a study of blood T cell repertoires in COVID-19 (dated by TCRdb to between 2020 and 2021). Study-level background: Samples from collaborators originated in the United States, Italy and Spain and spanned both the acute and convalescent phases of COVID-19. The material from the prospective study consisted of cDNA or gDNA derived from T cells, B-cell-depleted T cells, or PBMCs. The dataset comprised deeply sampled blood TCRbeta repertoires from subjects exposed to, actively infected with, or recovered from COVID-19. The repertoires were made available in a free public database intended to serve as a resource for research on the immune response to SARS-CoV-2. Samples came from the ongoing ImmuneRACE study (first 160 participants) plus 1,254 subjects from 6 global collaborators. A de-identified subject ID, COVID-19 status, age in years and sex were almost always included in the sample metadata. HLA class I and class II types, where available, came from metadata supplied by the sample provider rather than from assay-based typing.

TCRbeta CDR3 regions were amplified from genomic DNA using the immunoSEQ Assay, a bias-controlled multiplex PCR. On the study's bioinformatics: Nucleated cell counts per sample were estimated from amplification of reference gene primers within the assay. Sequence reads were collapsed and filtered to measure the absolute abundance of every unique TCRbeta CDR3 rearrangement. For each sample, productive Simpson clonality was calculated as the square root of Simpson's diversity index across productive rearrangements. TCRdb obtained this table from immuneACCESS and retained in-frame rearrangements with V and J assigned. These tables miss some clones; where compared with another copy, unresolved V genes account for less than half of the shortfall, and the remainder is unexplained. V and J calls and clone size are given by that table; D and trimming were obtained from the DNA. The sample yields 35,000 to 40,000 clones; roughly 82% were counted once. The ten largest clones capture approximately 15% of the sample.

Of note for this clone: No cognate antigen has been identified for it. No base quality information exists; no much larger clone differs at one position.

The full study reports these points: Clinical and demographic metadata were provided uncurated, with the amount varying by source and participant.

Each collaborating institution followed its own protocols to collect whole blood in K2EDTA tubes. For TCRbeta analysis, collaborators shipped samples as frozen whole blood, isolated PBMCs, or DNA extracted from either of those sample types. Between the V and J ends, shortened by 2 bases and 7 bases respectively, the junction contains 14 bases. The CDR3 contains 14 residues, cysteine and phenylalanine counted. CDR3 DNA is the only sequence kept; it has 42 bases, read in frame from the first base. The germline V gene (reference sequence) yields MNHEY for CDR1 and SMNVEV for CDR2. Material: peripheral blood. In this chain, TRBV27 is recombined with TRBJ1-2; the D region possibly corresponds to TRBD1 (6 bases align). The clonotype comes from a man aged 45-65 years with active or convalescent COVID-19. The nucleotides are TGTGCCAGCAGTTTAGGGCAGGGGATATCTGGCTACACCTTC. Translated, it reads CASSLGQGISGYTF.